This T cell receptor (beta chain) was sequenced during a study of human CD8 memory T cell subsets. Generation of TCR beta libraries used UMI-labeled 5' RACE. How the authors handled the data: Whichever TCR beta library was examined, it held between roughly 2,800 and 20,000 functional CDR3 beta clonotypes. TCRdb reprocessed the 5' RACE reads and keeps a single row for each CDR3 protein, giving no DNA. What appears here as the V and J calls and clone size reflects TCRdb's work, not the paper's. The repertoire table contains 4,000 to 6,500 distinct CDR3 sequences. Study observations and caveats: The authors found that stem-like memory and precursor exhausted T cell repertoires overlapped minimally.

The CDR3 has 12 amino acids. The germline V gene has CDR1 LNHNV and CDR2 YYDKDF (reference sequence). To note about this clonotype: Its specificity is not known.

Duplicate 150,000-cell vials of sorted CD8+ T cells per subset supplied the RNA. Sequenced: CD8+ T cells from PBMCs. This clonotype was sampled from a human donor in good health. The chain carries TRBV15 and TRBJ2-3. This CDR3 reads CATSRDTDTQYF.